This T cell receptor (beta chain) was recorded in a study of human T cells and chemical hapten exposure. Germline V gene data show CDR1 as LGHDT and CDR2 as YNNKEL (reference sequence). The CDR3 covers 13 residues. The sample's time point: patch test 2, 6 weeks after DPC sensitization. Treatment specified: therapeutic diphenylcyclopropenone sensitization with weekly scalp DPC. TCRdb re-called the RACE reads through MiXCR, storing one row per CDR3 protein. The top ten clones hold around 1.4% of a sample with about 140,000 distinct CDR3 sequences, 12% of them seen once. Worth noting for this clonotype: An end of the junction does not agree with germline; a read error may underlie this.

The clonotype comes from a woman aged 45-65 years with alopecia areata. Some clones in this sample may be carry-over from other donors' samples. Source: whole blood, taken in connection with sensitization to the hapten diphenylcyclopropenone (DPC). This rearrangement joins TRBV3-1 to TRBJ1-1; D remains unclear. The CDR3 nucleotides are TGTGCCAGCAGCCAAGGATTGAACACTGAAGTTTTCTTT. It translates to CASSQGLNTEVFF.